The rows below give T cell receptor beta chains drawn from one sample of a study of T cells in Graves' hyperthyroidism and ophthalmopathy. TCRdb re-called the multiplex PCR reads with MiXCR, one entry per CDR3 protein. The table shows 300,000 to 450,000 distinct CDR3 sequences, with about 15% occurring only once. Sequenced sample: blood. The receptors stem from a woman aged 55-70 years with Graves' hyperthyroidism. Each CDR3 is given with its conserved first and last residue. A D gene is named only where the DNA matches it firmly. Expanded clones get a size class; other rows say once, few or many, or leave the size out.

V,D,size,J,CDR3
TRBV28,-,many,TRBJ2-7,CASSWRGKNSYEQYF
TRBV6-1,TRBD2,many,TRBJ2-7,CASSASRAGVYEQYF
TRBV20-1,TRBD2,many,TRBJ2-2,CSARDMTSGRAHTGELFF
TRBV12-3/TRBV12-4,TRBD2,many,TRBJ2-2,CASSPQTSRNTGELFF
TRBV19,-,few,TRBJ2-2,CASSIKLARTGELFF
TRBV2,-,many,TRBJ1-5,CASRRGTGHNQPQHF
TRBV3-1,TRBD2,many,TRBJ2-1,CASSPSGTSGRNEQFF
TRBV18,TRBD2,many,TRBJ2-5,CASSPPLAGVVETQYF
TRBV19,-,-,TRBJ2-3,CASSIDARGASTDTQYF
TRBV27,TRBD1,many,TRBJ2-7,CASRTGLGIHEQYF
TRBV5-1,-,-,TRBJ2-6,CASSLVNPGANVLTF
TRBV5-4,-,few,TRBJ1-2,CASSLEGARGYTF
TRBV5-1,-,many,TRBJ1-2,CASSESDGLNYGYTF